The 22 T cell receptor beta chains below come from one sample, sequenced in a study of blood T cell repertoires in COVID-19. Some clones are missing from TCRdb's copy, which holds only in-frame ones; the method was immunoSEQ multiplex PCR. The sample has over 200,000 clones, roughly 85% seen once. The sequenced sample was PBMCs or T cells enriched from blood (not recorded which). The receptors come from a man under 40 who had recovered from COVID-19.

In the case of this clone: This sample includes further DNA sequences coding for the same CDR3. The V gene is TRBV12-3 or TRBV12-4, the J gene TRBJ2-7; TRBD1 matches at 8 bases. The J segment lost 4 bases and the V segment lost 5 bases, leaving 1 base of the junction unmatched. CDR3 size: 12 residues. CDR3 sequence (DNA): TGTGCCAGCAGTCGACAGGGGTACGAGCAGTACTTC. This gives the protein CASSRQGYEQYF.

V is TRBV28 and J is TRBJ1-6, with D uncertain. The V gene lost 7 bases and the J gene lost 14 bases, with 12 bases spanning the gap. This CDR3 has 11 residues. Germline loops: CDR1 MDHEN, CDR2 SYDVKM. DNA for the CDR3: TGTGCCAGCAAAGATGCGGTCTCCCTCCACTTT. This codes for CASKDAVSLHF.

This sequence joins TRBV2 and TRBJ1-2; the D gene is possibly TRBD1 (6 bases). Germline V CDR1 and CDR2: SNHLY, FYNNEI. The ends were cut back, 4 bases at V and 2 bases at J, with 8 bases in the middle. The CDR3 is 13 residues long. CDR3 in DNA: TGTGCCAGCAGTGTCACAGGGAACTATGGCTACACCTTC. It translates to CASSVTGNYGYTF.

The genes are TRBV4-2 and TRBJ2-7; D might be TRBD2 (6 bases). The CDR3 has 15 residues. Per the germline V gene, CDR1 is LGHNA and CDR2 is YNFKEQ. The V and J ends lost 1 base and 9 bases respectively, with 19 bases between them. Here the CDR3 reads CASSQVSSGPGPQYF. The CDR3 coding sequence is TGTGCCAGCAGCCAAGTTTCAAGCGGGCCGGGGCCGCAGTACTTC.

The chain links TRBV7-8 to TRBJ1-1; no reliable D call. Germline CDR1 SGHVS, CDR2 FQNEAQ. CDR3 length: 18 amino acids. The V end was cut by 6 bases, the J end by 0 bases, with 23 bases between. CDR3 nucleotides: TGTGCCAGCAGTTCCGCGAGACCCGCCGAGCGAATGAACACTGAAGCTTTCTTT. This sequence encodes CASSSARPAERMNTEAFF.

The CDR3 bases are TGCGCCAGCAGCTTAGGGCGGACAGGGGACTACGAGCAGTACTTC. Amino acid sequence: CASSLGRTGDYEQYF. This sequence joins TRBV5-1 and TRBJ2-7; TRBD1 matches at 9 bases. This CDR3 has 15 amino acids. Germline CDR1 SGHRS, CDR2 YFSETQ. The ends lost 2 bases at V and 3 bases at J; junction bases unmatched: 6.

The V and J genes are TRBV19 and TRBJ2-2, with 12 bases fitting TRBD2. Germline CDR1 and CDR2: LNHDA and SQIVND (reference sequence). J was trimmed by 6 bases and V by 4 bases; bases with no gene match: 9. This CDR3 region has 17 residues. The CDR3 DNA is TGTGCCAGTAGTAAGACTAGCGGGAGCTCTGACGCCGGGGAGCTGTTTTTT. This gives the protein CASSKTSGSSDAGELFF.

This chain connects TRBV3-1 (or the pseudogene TRBV3-2) to TRBJ2-3, with 12 bases aligning to TRBD2. CDR3 length: 18 residues. V trimming: 1 base; J trimming: 0 bases; junction bases outside the gene matches: 5. The germline gives CDR1 LGHDT, CDR2 YNNKEL (reference sequence). The CDR3 is CASSQGLAGALSTDTQYF. As DNA, the CDR3 is TGTGCCAGCAGCCAAGGACTAGCGGGGGCCTTAAGCACAGATACGCAGTATTTT.

This clone was recorded a few times. This rearrangement joins TRBV7-9 to TRBJ2-7; D is perhaps TRBD2 (6 bases). This CDR3 has 14 amino acids. The germline CDR1 and CDR2 sequences are SEHNR and FQNEAQ (reference sequence). The V end lost 4 bases, the J end lost 2 bases, and 12 bases lay between the germline ends. CDR3 amino acids: CASSSGLSTYEQYF. In DNA form, the CDR3 reads TGTGCCAGCAGCTCGGGACTGTCTACCTACGAGCAGTACTTC.

This chain links TRBV3-1 (or the pseudogene TRBV3-2) with TRBJ1-5, with 7 bases aligning to TRBD1. CDR3 length equals 15 residues. V was pared by 0 bases and J by 4 bases, with 3 bases of the junction left unmatched. Per the germline V gene, CDR1 is LGHDT and CDR2 is YNNKEL (reference sequence). The CDR3 DNA reads as TGTGCCAGCAGCCAAGAAGCGACAGGGAATCAGCCCCAGCATTTT. Translated, it gives CASSQEATGNQPQHF.

This clone was counted a few times. The chain joins TRBV9 to TRBJ1-2; a possible D gene is TRBD1 (6 bases). V lost 3 bases and J lost 5, with 17 bases in between. The CDR3 covers 15 residues. From germline, CDR1 is SGDLS and CDR2 YYNGEE. This CDR3 is CASSEGQDGRYGYTF. CDR3 in DNA: TGTGCCAGCAGCGAGGGACAAGACGGGCGGTATGGCTACACCTTC.

The rearrangement links TRBV19 to TRBJ2-7; the D gene is possibly TRBD2 (6 bases). Trimming shortened V by 1 base and J by 4 bases, and 14 bases separated the two germline ends. CDR3 length: 15 residues. CDR1 is LNHDA, CDR2 SQIVND, per germline (reference sequence). The CDR3 DNA is TGTGCCAGTAGTATAGTTGACGGAGGGCCATACGAGCAGTACTTC. Translating gives CASSIVDGGPYEQYF.

This clone appeared a single time. The junction departs from germline at one end; a sequencing error may be responsible. V gene TRBV7-2 combines with J gene TRBJ2-1; no reliable D call. The CDR3 extends over 13 amino acids. Germline CDR1 reads SGHTA; CDR2 reads FQGNSA. The CDR3 nucleotides are TGTGCCAGCAGCATAGCTTTCAACAATGAGCAGTTCTTC. Encoded protein: CASSIAFNNEQFF.

The chain links TRBV4-3 to TRBJ2-6; 12 nucleotides agree with TRBD1. V lost 3 bases, J lost 2 bases, and 5 bases stayed unmatched. CDR3 length equals 18 residues. Germline V gene data show CDR1 as LGHNA and CDR2 as YSLEER. CDR3 sequence reads: CASSQAGTGGAGANVLTF. The CDR3 bases are TGCGCCAGCAGCCAGGCCGGGACAGGGGGCGCTGGGGCCAACGTCCTGACTTTC.

This sequence joins TRBV4-1 and TRBJ2-7; tentatively, D is TRBD1 (5 bases). V lost 0 bases and J 0 bases, leaving 6 bases between the germline ends. This CDR3 contains 14 residues. Germline CDR1 is MGHRA and CDR2 is YSYEKL. The CDR3 DNA reads as TGCGCCAGCAGCCAAGACGACAGCTCCTACGAGCAGTACTTC. Amino acid sequence: CASSQDDSSYEQYF.

The chain carries TRBV10-3 and TRBJ1-5; D call uncertain. The V and J ends lost 0 bases and 0 bases respectively, with 9 bases between them. Looked up from germline, CDR1 is ENHRY and CDR2 is SYGVKD. CDR3 size: 16 residues. DNA of the CDR3: TGTGCCATCAGTGAGTCGCGCAGGAATAGCAATCAGCCCCAGCATTTT. Translated, it gives CAISESRRNSNQPQHF.

The chain links TRBV6-5 to TRBJ1-1; D uncertain. This CDR3 comprises 14 residues. Germline V lookup: CDR1 MNHEY, CDR2 SVGAGI. V was pared by 0 bases and J by 5 bases, with 10 bases between. CDR3 sequence reads: CASSYSPGRTEAFF. The CDR3 DNA sequence: TGTGCCAGCAGTTACTCTCCGGGGAGGACTGAAGCTTTCTTT.

The chain's CDR3 is CASSQVAGAQEGYTF. DNA of the CDR3: TGTGCCAGCAGCCAAGTAGCGGGGGCGCAGGAGGGCTACACCTTC. This chain connects TRBV4-2 to TRBJ1-2, with D perhaps matching TRBD1 (6 bases). The CDR3 is made up of 15 amino acids. Deletions cut 1 base from V and 8 bases from J, with 17 bases between. In germline, CDR1 is LGHNA, CDR2 YNFKEQ.

The chain's CDR3 is CASRSDRGPYEQYF. The CDR3 nucleotides read TGTGCCAGTAGGTCCGACAGGGGACCCTACGAGCAGTACTTC. V usage is TRBV19 and J usage is TRBJ2-7, with 8 bases identical to TRBD1. CDR3 length: 14 residues. Germline assignment: CDR1 LNHDA and CDR2 SQIVND (reference sequence). Trimming cost V 6 bases and J 2 bases; bases outside gene matches: 6. The full variable domain, completed using reference TRBV19 and TRBJ2-7, is DGGITQSPKYLFRKEGQNVTLSCEQNLNHDAMYWYRQDPGQGLRLIYYSQIVNDFQKGDIAEGYSVSREKKESFPLTVTSAQKNPTAFYLCASRSDRGPYEQYFGPGTRLTVT.

The V gene is TRBV28, the J gene TRBJ1-2; the D is unclear. The CDR3 contains 14 residues. Germline CDR1 MDHEN, CDR2 SYDVKM. V lost 3 bases to trimming and J lost 8 bases, with 16 bases between them. The CDR3 nucleotides are TGTGCCAGCAGTTTGCCCGGAGGCCAGATGGGCTACACCTTC. Amino acid sequence: CASSLPGGQMGYTF.

CDR3 region: CASSQATGGLPSEQYF. As DNA, the CDR3 is TGTGCCAGCAGCCAAGCAACGGGAGGACTCCCTAGCGAGCAGTACTTC. This chain links TRBV3-1 (or the pseudogene TRBV3-2) with TRBJ2-7, with TRBD2 matching over 7 bases. Germline V gives CDR1 LGHDT, CDR2 YNNKEL (reference sequence). The V and J ends lost 1 base and 6 bases, in that order; junction bases with no gene match: 12. The CDR3 consists of 16 residues.

The rearrangement uses TRBV10-1 and TRBJ2-7, with D unclear. Trimming took off 3 bases at V and 3 bases at J, with 9 bases between the two ends. The CDR3 sequence is 13 residues long. CDR1 WNHNN and CDR2 SYGVQD come from the germline V gene (reference sequence). As DNA, the CDR3 is TGCGCCAGCAGTGACCGAAACAACTACGAGCAGTACTTC. This codes for CASSDRNNYEQYF.